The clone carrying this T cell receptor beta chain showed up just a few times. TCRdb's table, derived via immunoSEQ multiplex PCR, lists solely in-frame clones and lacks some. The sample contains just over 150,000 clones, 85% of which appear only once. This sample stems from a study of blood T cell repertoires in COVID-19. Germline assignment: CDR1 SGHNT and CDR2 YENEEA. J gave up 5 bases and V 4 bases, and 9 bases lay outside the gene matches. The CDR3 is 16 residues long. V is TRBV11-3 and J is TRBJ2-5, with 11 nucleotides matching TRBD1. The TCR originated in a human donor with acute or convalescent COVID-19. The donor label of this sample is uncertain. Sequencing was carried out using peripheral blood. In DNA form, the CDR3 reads TGTGCCAGCAGCTCGGACAGGGGGCGCGGGTGGGAGACCCAGTACTTC. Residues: CASSSDRGRGWETQYF. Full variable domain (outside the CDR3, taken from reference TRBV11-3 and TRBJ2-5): EAGVVQSPRYKIIEKKQPVAFWCNPISGHNTLYWYLQNLGQGPELLIRYENEEAVDDSQLPKDRFSAERLKGVDSTLKIQPAELGDSAVYLCASSSDRGRGWETQYFGPGTRLLVL.